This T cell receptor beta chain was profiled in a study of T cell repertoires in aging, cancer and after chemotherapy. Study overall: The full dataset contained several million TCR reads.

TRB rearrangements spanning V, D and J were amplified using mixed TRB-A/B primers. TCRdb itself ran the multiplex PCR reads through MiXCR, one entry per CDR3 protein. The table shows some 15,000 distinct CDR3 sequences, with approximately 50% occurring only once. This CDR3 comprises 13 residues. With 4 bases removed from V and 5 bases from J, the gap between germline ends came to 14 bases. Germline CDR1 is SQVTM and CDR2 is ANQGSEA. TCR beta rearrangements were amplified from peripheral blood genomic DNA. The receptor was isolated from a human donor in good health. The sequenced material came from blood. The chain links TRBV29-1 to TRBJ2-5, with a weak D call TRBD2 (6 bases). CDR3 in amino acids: CSVAPGGGETQYF. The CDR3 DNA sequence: TGCAGCGTTGCCCCCGGCGGAGGGGAGACCCAGTACTTC.